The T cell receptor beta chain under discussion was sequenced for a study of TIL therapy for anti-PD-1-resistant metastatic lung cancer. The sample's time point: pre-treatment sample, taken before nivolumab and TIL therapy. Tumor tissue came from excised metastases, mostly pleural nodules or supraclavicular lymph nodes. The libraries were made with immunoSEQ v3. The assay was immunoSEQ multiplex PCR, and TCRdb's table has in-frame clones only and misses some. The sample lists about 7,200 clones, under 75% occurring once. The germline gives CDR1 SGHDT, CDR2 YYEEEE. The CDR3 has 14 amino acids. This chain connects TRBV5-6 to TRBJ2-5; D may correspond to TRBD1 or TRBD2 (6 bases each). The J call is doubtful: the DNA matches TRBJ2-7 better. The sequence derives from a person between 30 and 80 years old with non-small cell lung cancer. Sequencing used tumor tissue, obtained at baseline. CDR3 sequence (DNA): TGTGCCAGCAGTTCGACAGGAGGGGCCTACGAGCAGTACTTC. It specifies CASSSTGGAYEQYF.